This TCR beta chain originates from a study of naive and memory T cell subsets. Overall study results and limits: TCR transcript changes with activation or differentiation may affect this RNA method.

Reverse transcription of blood and skin TCR RNA was primed at alpha and beta constant regions. Four PCR rounds used nested alpha and beta constant region primers plus the SP2 primer. TCRdb reanalysed the 5' RACE reads using MiXCR and keeps one entry per CDR3 protein. The table shows over 20,000 distinct CDR3 sequences, with approximately 24% occurring only once. Germline CDR1 reads PRHDT; CDR2 reads FYEKMQ (reference sequence). This CDR3 is 13 amino acids long. V was pared by 6 bases and J by 1 base, with 7 bases between. Only a few counts were recorded for this clonotype. Its antigen remains unknown. Adult healthy volunteers gave 2.5 ml peripheral blood for whole-blood RNA. A UMI-containing oligonucleotide was joined by 3' ligation to the TCR cDNA template.

This receptor was identified in a female donor in good health. The chain joins TRBV13 to TRBJ1-5, with D unclear. CDR3 coding DNA: TGTGCCAGCAGACTAGGAAGCAATCAGCCCCAGCATTTT. This encodes CASRLGSNQPQHF.